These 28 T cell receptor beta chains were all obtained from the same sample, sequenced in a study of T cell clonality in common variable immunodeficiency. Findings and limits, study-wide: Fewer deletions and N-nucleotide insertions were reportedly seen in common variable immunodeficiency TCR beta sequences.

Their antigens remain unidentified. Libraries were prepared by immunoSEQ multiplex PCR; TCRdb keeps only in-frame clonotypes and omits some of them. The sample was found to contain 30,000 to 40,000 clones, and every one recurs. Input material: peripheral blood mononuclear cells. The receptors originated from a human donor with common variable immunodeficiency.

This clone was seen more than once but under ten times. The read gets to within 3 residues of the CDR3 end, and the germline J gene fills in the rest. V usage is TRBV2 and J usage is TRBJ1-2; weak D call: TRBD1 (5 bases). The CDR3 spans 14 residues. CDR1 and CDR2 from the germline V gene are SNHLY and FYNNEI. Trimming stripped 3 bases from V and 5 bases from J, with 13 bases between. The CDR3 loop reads CASSEVTVSYGYTF. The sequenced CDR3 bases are TGTGCCAGCAGTGAGGTGACAGTTTCATATGGC.

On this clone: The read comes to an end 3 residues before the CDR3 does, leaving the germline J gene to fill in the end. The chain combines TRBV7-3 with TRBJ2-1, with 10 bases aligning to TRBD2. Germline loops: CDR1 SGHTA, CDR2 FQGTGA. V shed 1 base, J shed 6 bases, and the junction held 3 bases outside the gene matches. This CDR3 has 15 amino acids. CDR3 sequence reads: CASSLIAGGGNEQFF. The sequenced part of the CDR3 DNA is TGTGCCAGCAGCTTAATAGCGGGAGGAGGCAATGAG.

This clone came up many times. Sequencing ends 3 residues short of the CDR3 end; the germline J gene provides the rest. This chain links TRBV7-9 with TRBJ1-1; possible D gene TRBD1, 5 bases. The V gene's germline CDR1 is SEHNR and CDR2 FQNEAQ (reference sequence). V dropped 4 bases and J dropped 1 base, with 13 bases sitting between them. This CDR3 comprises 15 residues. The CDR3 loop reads CASSSRVVGNTEAFF. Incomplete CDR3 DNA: TGTGCCAGCAGCTCCAGGGTGGTCGGGAACACTGAA.

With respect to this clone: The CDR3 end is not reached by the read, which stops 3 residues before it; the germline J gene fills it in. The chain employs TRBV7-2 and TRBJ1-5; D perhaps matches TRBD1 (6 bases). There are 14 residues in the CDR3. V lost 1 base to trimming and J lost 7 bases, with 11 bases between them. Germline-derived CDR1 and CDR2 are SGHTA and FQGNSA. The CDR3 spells CASSLGGGTQPQHF. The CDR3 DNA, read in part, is TGTGCCAGCAGCTTAGGAGGGGGAACGCAGCCC.

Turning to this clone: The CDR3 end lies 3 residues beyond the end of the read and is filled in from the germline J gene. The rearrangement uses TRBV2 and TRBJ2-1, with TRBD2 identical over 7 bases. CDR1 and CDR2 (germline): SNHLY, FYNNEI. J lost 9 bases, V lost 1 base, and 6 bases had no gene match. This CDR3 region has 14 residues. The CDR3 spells CASSEGTSSVEQFF. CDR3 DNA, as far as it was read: TGTGCCAGCAGTGAAGGGACTAGTTCCGTTGAG.

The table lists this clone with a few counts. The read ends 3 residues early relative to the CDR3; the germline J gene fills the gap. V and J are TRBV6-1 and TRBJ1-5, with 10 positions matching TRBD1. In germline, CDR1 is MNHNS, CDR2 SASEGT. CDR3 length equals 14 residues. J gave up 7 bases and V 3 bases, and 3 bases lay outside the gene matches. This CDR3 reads CASSERTGGQPQHF. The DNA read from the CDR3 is TGTGCCAGCAGTGAGAGGACAGGGGGACAGCCC.

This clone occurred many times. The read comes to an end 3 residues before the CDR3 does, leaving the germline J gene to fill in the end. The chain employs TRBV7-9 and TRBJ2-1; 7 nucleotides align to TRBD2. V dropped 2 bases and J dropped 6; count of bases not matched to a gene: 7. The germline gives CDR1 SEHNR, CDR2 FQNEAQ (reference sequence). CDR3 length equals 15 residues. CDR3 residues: CASSLPSGNFNEQFF. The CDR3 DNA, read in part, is TGTGCCAGCAGCTTACCTAGCGGAAACTTCAATGAG. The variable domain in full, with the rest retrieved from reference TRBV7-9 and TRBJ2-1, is DTGVSQNPRHKITKRGQNVTFRCDPISEHNRLYWYRQTLGQGPEFLTYFQNEAQLEKSRLLSDRFSAERPKGSFSTLEIQRTEQGDSAMYLCASSLPSGNFNEQFFGPGTRLTVL.

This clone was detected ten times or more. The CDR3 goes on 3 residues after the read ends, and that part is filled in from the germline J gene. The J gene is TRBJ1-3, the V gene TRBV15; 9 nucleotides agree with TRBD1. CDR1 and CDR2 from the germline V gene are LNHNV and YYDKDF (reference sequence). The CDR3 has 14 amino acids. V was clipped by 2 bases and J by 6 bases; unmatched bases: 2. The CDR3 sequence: CATSRNRGPNTIYF. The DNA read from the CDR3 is TGTGCCACCAGCAGAAACAGGGGGCCAAACACC.

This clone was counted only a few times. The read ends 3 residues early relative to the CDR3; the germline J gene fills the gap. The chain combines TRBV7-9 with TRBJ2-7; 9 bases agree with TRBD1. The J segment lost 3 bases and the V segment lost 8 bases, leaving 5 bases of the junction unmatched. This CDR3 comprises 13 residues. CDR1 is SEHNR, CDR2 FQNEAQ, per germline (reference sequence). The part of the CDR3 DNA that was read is TGTGCCAGCCGGGACAGGGACTTCTACGAG. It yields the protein CASRDRDFYE. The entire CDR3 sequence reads CASRDRDFYEQYF.

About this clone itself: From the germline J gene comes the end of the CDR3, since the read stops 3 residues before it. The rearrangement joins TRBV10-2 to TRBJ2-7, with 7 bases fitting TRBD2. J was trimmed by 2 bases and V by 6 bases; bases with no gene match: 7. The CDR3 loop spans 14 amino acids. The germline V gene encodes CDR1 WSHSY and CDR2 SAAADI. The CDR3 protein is CASRGDYPTYEQYF. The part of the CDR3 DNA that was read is TGCGCCAGCAGGGGGGACTACCCAACCTACGAG.

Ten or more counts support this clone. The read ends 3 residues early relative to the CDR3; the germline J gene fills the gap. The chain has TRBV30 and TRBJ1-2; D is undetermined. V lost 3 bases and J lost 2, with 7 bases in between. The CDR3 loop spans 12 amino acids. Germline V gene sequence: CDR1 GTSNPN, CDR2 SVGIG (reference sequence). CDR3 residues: CAWSHINYGYTF. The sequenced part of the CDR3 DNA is TGTGCCTGGAGCCACATAAACTATGGC.

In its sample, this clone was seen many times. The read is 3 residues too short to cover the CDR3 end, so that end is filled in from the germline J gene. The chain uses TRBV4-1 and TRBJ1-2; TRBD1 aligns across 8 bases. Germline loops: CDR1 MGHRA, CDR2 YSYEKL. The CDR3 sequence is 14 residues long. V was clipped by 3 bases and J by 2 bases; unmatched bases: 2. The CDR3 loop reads CASSQRTGNYGYTF. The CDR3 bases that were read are TGCGCCAGCAGCCAGCGGACAGGGAACTATGGC.

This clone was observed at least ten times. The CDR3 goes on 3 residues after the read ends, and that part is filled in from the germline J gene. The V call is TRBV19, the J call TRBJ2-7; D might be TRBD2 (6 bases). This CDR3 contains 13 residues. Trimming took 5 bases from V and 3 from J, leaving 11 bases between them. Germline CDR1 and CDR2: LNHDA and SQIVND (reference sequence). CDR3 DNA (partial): TGTGCCAGTAGTTTCGGGACTGGCTACGAG. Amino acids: CASSFGTGYE. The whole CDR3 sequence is CASSFGTGYEQYF.

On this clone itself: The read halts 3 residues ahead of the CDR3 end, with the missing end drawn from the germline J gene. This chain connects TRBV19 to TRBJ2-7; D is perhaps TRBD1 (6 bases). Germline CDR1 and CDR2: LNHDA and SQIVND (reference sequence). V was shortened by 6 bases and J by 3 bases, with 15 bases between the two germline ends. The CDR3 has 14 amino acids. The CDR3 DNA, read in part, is TGTGCCAGTAGACCGGACAGTGGGAACTACGAG. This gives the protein CASRPDSGNYE. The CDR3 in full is CASRPDSGNYEQYF.

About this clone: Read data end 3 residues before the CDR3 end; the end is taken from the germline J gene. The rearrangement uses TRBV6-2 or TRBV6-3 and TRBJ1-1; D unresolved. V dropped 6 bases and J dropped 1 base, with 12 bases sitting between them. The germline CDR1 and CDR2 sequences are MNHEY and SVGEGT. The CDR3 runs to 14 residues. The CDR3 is CASSWSEGNTEAFF. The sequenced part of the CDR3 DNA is TGTGCCAGCAGCTGGAGCGAAGGGAACACTGAA.

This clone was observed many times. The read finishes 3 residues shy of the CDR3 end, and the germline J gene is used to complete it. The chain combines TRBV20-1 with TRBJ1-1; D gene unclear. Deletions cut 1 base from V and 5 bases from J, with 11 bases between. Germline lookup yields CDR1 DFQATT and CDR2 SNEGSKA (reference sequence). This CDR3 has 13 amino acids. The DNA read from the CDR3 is TGCAGTGCTAGAGCTTTGCGAGGGACTGAA. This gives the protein CSARALRGTE. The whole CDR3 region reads CSARALRGTEAFF.

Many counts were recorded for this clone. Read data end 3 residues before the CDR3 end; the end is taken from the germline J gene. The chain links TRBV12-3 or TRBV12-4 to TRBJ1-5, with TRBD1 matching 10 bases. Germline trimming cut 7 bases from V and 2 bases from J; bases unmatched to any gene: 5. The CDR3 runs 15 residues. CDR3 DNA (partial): TGTGCCAGCACCCGAGGGACAGGGGGCAATCAGCCC. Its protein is CASTRGTGGNQP. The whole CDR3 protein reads CASTRGTGGNQPQHF.

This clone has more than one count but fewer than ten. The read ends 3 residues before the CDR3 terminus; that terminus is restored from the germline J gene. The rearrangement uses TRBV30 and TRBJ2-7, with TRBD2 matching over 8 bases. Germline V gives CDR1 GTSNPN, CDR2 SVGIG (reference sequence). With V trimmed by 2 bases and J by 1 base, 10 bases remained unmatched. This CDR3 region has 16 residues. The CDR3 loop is CAWSFLSGGRSYEQYF. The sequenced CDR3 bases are TGTGCCTGGAGTTTCCTAAGCGGGGGCCGGTCCTACGAG.

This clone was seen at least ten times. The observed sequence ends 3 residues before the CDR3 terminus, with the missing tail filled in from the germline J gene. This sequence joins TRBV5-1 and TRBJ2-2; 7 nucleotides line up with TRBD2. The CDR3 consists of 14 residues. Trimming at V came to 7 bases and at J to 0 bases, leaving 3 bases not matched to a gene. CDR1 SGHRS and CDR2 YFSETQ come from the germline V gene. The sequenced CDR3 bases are TGCGCCAGCCGGGACTACCCGAACACCGGGGAG. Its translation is CASRDYPNTGE. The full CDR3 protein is CASRDYPNTGELFF.

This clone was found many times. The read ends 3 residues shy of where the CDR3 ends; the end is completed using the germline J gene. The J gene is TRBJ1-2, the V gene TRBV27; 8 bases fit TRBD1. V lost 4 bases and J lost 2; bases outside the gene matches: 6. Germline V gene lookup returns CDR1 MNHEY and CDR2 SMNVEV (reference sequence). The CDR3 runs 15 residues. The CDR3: CASSSQGAGNYGYTF. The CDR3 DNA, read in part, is TGTGCCAGCAGTTCCCAGGGGGCTGGCAACTATGGC.

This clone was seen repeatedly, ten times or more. CDR3 loop: CASSEGQALRTQYF. CDR3 bases read: TGTGCCAGCAGTGAAGGGCAGGCCTTAAGGACC. The rearrangement uses TRBV6-1 and TRBJ2-5; D is undetermined. The read ends 3 residues shy of where the CDR3 ends; the end is completed using the germline J gene. CDR3 length: 14 amino acids. Trimming cost V 1 base and J 7 bases, with 13 bases left between them. The V gene's germline CDR1 is MNHNS and CDR2 SASEGT.

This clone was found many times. The chain's CDR3 is CASSQAAGGEKLFF. The CDR3 bases that were read are TGTGCCAGCAGCCAAGCCGCAGGCGGGGAAAAA. The V gene is TRBV14, the J gene TRBJ1-4; D gene uncertain. The sequenced fragment ends 3 residues before the CDR3 boundary, so the rest is inferred from the germline J gene. CDR1 is SGHDN and CDR2 is FVKESK in the germline V gene. This CDR3 is built from 14 residues. V was cut by 1 base and J by 8 bases, with 11 bases left in between.

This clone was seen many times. The CDR3 is CASSLNPGETDTQYF. The sequenced CDR3 bases are TGCGCCAGCAGCTTGAATCCGGGGGAGACAGATACG. The chain couples TRBV5-1 to TRBJ2-3; D may be TRBD2 (6 bases). The read ends 3 residues shy of where the CDR3 ends; the end is completed using the germline J gene. The CDR3 consists of 15 residues. The V end lost 1 base, the J end lost 3 bases, and 12 bases lay between the germline ends. Looked up from germline, CDR1 is SGHRS and CDR2 is YFSETQ.

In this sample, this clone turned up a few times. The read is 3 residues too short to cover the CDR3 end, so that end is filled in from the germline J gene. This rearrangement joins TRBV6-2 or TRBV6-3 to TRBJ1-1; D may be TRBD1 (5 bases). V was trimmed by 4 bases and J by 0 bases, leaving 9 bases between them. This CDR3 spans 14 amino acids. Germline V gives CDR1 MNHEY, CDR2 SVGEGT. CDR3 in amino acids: CASSSTVLNTEAFF. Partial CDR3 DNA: TGTGCCAGCAGTTCGACAGTACTGAACACTGAA.

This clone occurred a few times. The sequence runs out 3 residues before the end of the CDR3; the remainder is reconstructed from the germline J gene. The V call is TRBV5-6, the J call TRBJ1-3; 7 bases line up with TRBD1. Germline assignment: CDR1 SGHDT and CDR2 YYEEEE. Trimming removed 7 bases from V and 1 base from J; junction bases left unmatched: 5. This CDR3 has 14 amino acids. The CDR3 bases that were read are TGTGCCAGCGGGACAGCACCTTCTGGAAACACC. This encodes CASGTAPSGNT. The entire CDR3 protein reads CASGTAPSGNTIYF.

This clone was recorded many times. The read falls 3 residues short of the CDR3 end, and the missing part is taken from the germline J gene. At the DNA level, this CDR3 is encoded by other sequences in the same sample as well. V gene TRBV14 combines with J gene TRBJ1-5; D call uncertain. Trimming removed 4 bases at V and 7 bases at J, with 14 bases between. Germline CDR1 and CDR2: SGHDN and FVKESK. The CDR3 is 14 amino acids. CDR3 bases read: TGTGCCAGCAGCCCTACGCGGGGTGGACAGCCC. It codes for CASSPTRGGQP. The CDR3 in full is CASSPTRGGQPQHF.

The covered CDR3 bases are TGTGCCAGTCAATCACGGACTAGCGGGAGGGGATGGGAGACC. It specifies CASQSRTSGRGWET. The full CDR3 protein reads CASQSRTSGRGWETQYF. The chain is built from TRBV19 and TRBJ2-5; the match to TRBD2 covers 15 bases. With the read ending 3 residues before the CDR3 end, the germline J gene is used to fill in that end. CDR3 length equals 17 residues. The junction had 12 bases not matched to a gene; V was cut back by 8 bases and J by 5 bases. CDR1 is LNHDA and CDR2 is SQIVND in the germline V gene (reference sequence).

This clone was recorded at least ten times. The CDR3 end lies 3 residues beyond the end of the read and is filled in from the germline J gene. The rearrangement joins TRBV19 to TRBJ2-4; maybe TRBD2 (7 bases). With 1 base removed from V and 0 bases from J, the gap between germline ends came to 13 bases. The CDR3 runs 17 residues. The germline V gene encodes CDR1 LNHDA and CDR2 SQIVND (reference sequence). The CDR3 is CASSIGWGGPAKNIQYF. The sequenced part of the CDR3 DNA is TGTGCCAGTAGTATAGGATGGGGGGGCCCAGCCAAAAACATT.